Listed below are T cell receptor beta chains from one sample, sequenced in a study of cytomegalovirus exposure and HLA in healthy donors. The data were produced by immunoSEQ multiplex PCR, yet TCRdb's version contains in-frame clones alone and is incomplete. The data show 190,000 or so clones, roughly four fifths seen once. Sequencing was done on a sample of PBMCs. These receptors were collected from a man aged 45-65 years in good health and CMV-seronegative. Both conserved end residues are part of each CDR3. Clone sizes are given selectively: once, few, many, or a class where the clone is expanded.

TRBV6-5 | . | CASRRQGWDSYEQYF
TRBV19 | few | CASSLTGTSHGYTF
TRBV4-1 | . | CASSQAQGTTNEKLFF
TRBV7-2 | . | CASGPGGAGELFF
TRBV7-2 | . | CASSLGTGIPGELFF
TRBV28 | . | CASSSRTEATDTQYF
TRBV20-1 | . | CSARVEEKLFF
TRBV29-1 | once | CSVEETGGYSYEQYF
TRBV7-2 | . | CASSLDPTSSGDSTDTQYF
TRBV6-6 | . | CASSFSGTGGRLGYTF
TRBV5-6 | . | CASSRRGASQPQHF
TRBV5-1 | few | CASQTGGSDTEAFF
TRBV6-5 | . | CASRPDRGLNQPQHF
TRBV28 | . | CASMAVFNEQYF
TRBV7-2 | . | CASSSPDRGKETQYF
TRBV7-2 | . | CASSPPGTQYF
TRBV18 | . | CASSPLGASAVAGELFF
TRBV6-5 | once | CASSVQGANTQYF
TRBV7-2 | once | CASSLGLLAGVSGEQYF
TRBV9 | . | CASSVDVATGPHEQYF
TRBV30 | . | CAWSPGTFGEQYF
TRBV2 | . | CASRARTGRNEKLFF
TRBV19 | . | CASSIGRGQPQHF
TRBV27 | few | CASHYEQYF
TRBV28 | once | CASRGTGTGSPEAFF
TRBV11-2 | once | CASSLAGGNYGYTF
TRBV7-9 | . | CASSSRLAGEETQYF
TRBV6-5 | . | CASRRSGTNEKLFF
TRBV7-2 | . | CASSLAARNQPQHF
TRBV6-6 | few | CASSYSSSNQPQHF
TRBV29-1 | . | CSVEDRTGTSGIDEQFF
TRBV18 | . | CASSPVAGGNNEQFF
TRBV2 | . | CASKWDSTFPGELFF
TRBV21-1 | . | CASSTRGGDGGDSYNEQFF
TRBV5-1 | . | CASSPTGDSNQPQHF
TRBV18 | . | CASSPPGLKAGNSPLHF
TRBV4-3 | . | CASSQDIGGSTEAFF
TRBV15 | . | CATSARQGRVGEKLFF
TRBV7-2 | . | CASSPRGGTGGYEQYF
TRBV15 | . | CATSNLAGARTDTQYF
TRBV27 | . | CASRPRQNYGYTF
TRBV6-5 | . | CASSYQPGGGGDTQYF